Presented here are 5 T cell receptor beta chains from one specimen sequenced in a study of vaccination effects on CD4 cells after COVID-19 (dated by TCRdb to 2022 to 2024). Libraries were prepared through the immunoSEQ multiplex PCR assay. This immuneACCESS table, as held by TCRdb, lists in-frame sequences with V and J called but not all clones. Of the missing ones, under half trace to an unresolved V gene in checked studies; the others have no known cause. The table for this sample lists roughly 15,000 clones; around three quarters of them were counted only once. 15% to 20% of the sample comes from the top ten. Their specific antigens are unknown. To identify antigen-specific CD4+ T cell clonotypes by their expansion, the ViraFEST assay first stimulated PBMC with viral peptide pools and then applied TCR sequencing. After more than nine days of culture, CD4+ T cells were isolated with the EasySep CD4+ T cell isolation kit. Convalescent patients had PCR-confirmed SARS-CoV-2 infection between March and December 2020, before Alpha, Beta and Delta variants emerged in the United States. Each participant received two doses of an mRNA SARS-CoV-2 vaccine, either BNT162b2 or mRNA-1273.

The sample in question was CD4+ T cells from PBMCs cultured with SARS-CoV-2 spike peptides, obtained after COVID-19 vaccination. What this sample's cell subset or site label stands for: SARS-CoV-2 spike overlapping peptide pool stimulation. All receptors come from a human donor who had a prior SARS-CoV-2 infection.

This clone was found a few times. The chain combines TRBV19 with TRBJ1-5; no reliable D call. The germline V gene has CDR1 LNHDA and CDR2 SQIVND (reference sequence). The CDR3 covers 16 residues. Trimming stripped 5 bases from V and 4 bases from J, with 18 bases between. DNA of the CDR3: TGTGCCAGTAGTGGCGGGGAGGGCCAGACAAATCAGCCCCAGCATTTT. It is translated as CASSGGEGQTNQPQHF.

This clone appeared a single time. The chain is built from TRBV5-1 and TRBJ1-2; D not resolved. There are 14 residues in the CDR3. Germline V gene sequence: CDR1 SGHRS, CDR2 YFSETQ. V lost 2 bases and J 4 bases, leaving 12 bases between the germline ends. CDR3 region: CASSFYGLGYGYTF. CDR3 DNA: TGCGCCAGCAGCTTTTACGGACTTGGCTATGGCTACACCTTC.

This clone occurred a few times. The chain employs TRBV12-5 and TRBJ2-2; no firm D call. Trimming took 4 bases from V and 4 from J, leaving 4 bases between them. This CDR3 region has 12 residues. The germline V gene has CDR1 LGHNT and CDR2 FRNRAP. CDR3 in DNA: TGTGCTAGTGGTTATAGCACCGGGGAGCTGTTTTTT. This translates into CASGYSTGELFF.

V gene TRBV19 combines with J gene TRBJ2-2, with 15 bases lining up with TRBD2. Trimming took 3 bases from V and 4 from J; bases not matched to a gene: 3. CDR1 is LNHDA, CDR2 SQIVND, per germline (reference sequence). The CDR3 length is 17 residues. The CDR3 sequence: CASSIGLAGGFTGELFF. DNA for the CDR3: TGTGCCAGTAGTATTGGACTAGCGGGGGGGTTCACCGGGGAGCTGTTTTTT.

The chain has TRBV11-2 and TRBJ2-1, with TRBD2 matching 11 bases. This CDR3 has 16 residues. CDR1 and CDR2 from the germline V gene are SGHAT and FQNNGV. The V and J ends lost 4 bases and 4 bases, in that order; junction bases with no gene match: 6. This CDR3 is CASSSIAGGRYNEQFF. The CDR3 DNA sequence: TGTGCCAGCAGCTCAATAGCGGGGGGGAGATACAATGAGCAGTTCTTC. Variable domain in full (rest from reference TRBV11-2 and TRBJ2-1): EAGVAQSPRYKIIEKRQSVAFWCNPISGHATLYWYQQILGQGPKLLIQFQNNGVVDDSQLPKDRFSAERLKGVDSTLKIQPAKLEDSAVYLCASSSIAGGRYNEQFFGPGTRLTVL.